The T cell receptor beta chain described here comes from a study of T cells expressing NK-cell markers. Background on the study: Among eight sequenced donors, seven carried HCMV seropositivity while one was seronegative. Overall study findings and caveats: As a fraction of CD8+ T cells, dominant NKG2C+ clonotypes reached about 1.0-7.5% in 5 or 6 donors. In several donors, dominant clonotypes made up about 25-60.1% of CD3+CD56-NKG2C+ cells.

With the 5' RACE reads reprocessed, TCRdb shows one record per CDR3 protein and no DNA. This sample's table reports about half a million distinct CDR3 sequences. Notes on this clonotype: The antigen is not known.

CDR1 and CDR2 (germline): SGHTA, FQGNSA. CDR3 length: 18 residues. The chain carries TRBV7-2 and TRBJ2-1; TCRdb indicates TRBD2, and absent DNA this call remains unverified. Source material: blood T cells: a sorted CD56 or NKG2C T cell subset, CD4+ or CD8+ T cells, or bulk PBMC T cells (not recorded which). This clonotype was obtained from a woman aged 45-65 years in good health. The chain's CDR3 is CASSLAGASGVGWDEQFF.